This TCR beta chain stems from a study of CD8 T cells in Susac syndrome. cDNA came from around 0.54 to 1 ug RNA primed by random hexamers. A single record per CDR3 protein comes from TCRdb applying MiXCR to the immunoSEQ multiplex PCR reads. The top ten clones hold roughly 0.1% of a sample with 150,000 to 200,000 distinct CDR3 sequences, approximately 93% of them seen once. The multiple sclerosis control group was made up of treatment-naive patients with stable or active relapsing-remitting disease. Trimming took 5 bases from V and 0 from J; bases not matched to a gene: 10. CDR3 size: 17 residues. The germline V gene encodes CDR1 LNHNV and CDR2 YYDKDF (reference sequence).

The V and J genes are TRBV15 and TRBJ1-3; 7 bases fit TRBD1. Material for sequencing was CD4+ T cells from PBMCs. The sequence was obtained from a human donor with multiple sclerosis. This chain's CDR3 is CATSPTGQRTSGNTIYF. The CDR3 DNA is TGTGCCACCAGCCCTACGGGACAGAGGACCTCTGGAAACACCATATATTTT.